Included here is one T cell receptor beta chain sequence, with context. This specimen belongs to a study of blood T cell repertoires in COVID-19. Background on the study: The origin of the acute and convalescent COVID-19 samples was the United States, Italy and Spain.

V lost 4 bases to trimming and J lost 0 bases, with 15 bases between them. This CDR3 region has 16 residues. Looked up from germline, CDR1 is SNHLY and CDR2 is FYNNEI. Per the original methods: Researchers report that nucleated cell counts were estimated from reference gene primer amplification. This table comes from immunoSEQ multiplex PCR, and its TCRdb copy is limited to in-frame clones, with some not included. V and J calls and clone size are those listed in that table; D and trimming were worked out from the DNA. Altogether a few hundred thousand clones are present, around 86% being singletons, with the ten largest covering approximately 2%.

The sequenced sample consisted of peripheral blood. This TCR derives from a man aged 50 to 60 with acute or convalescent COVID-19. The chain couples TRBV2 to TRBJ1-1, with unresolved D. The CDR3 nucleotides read TGTGCCAGCAGTGTTCGTAGAGATTCCATGAACACTGAAGCTTTCTTT. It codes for CASSVRRDSMNTEAFF.